The clone carrying this TCR beta chain showed up many times. The target antigen is unknown. V trimming: 1 base; J trimming: 6 bases; junction bases outside the gene matches: 15. Germline CDR1 GTSNPN, CDR2 SVGIG (reference sequence). The CDR3 extends over 16 amino acids. The source of the sample is a study of T cells in Graves' hyperthyroidism and ophthalmopathy. Amplification targeted TCR beta CDR3 regions from RNA transcripts. First-round RT-PCR with HTBI primers amplified the TCR CDR3 region. TCRdb re-analysed the multiplex PCR reads in MiXCR, keeping a single row per CDR3 protein. The table records hundreds of thousands of distinct CDR3 sequences, under 20% of them present only once. Inclusion characteristics of ophthalmopathy patients comprised a Clinical Activity Score of at least 3, a NOSPECS grade of at least 4, and duration under 3 months. Study results and limitations: Clonotypes that were expanded in thyroid above 0.001 mostly appeared in blood too.

Material for sequencing was blood. The gene calls are TRBV30 and TRBJ2-7, with TRBD1 matching 7 bases. The TCR originated in a woman between 18 and 29 years old with Graves' ophthalmopathy. The CDR3: CAWSGRQGVPRPEQYF. The CDR3 nucleotides read TGTGCCTGGAGTGGGAGACAGGGAGTACCCCGTCCCGAGCAGTACTTC.